The sequence of this TCR beta chain was determined in a study of T cells in tuberculosis. Turning to the study itself: This South African cohort compared adolescents with or without latent tuberculosis against adults with active tuberculosis. Findings of the study overall: GEM motif frequencies gave over 55% accuracy; the GMM repertoire gave roughly 85%.

This clone was detected only once. Its antigen remains unidentified. Clones were sequenced by immunoSEQ multiplex PCR, and TCRdb holds only the in-frame ones, with some missing. The sample yields tens of thousands of clones, over 90% seen once. Germline-derived CDR1 and CDR2 are SGHDN and FVKESK. The ends lost 4 bases at V and 2 bases at J; junction bases unmatched: 5. This CDR3 is 16 amino acids long. The gene calls are TRBV14 and TRBJ2-2, with 9 bases fitting TRBD2. The source material was PBMCs. The receptor comes from a donor between 10 and 35 years old with latent tuberculosis or without tuberculosis infection. CDR3 loop: CASSPAGLANTGELFF. The CDR3 DNA reads as TGTGCCAGCAGCCCCGCGGGACTAGCTAACACCGGGGAGCTGTTTTTT.